Below, one TCR beta chain is given with its context. This sample is drawn from a study of T cell changes during pregnancy in multiple sclerosis. Profiling relied on immunoSEQ multiplex PCR, and the TCRdb table lists in-frame clones only, not all of them. The table lists about 50,000 clones, about 94% of them singletons, with 0.35% to 0.4% in the top ten. Germline assignment: CDR1 MNHNS and CDR2 SASEGT. The CDR3 length is 13 residues. V was clipped by 4 bases and J by 7 bases, with 13 bases between them. This sequence was found in a female donor with multiple sclerosis, enrolled in a pregnancy study. Material: CD4+ T cells from peripheral blood mononuclear cells, obtained after pregnancy. The chain has TRBV6-1 and TRBJ1-2; D is possibly TRBD1 (6 bases). CDR3 sequence: CASSASGAFGYTF. CDR3 DNA: TGTGCCAGCAGTGCCTCAGGGGCCTTTGGCTACACCTTC.